The present entry profiles one T cell receptor beta chain with its context. Antigen unknown. This sample stems from a study of CD8 T cells in ankylosing spondylitis. Findings and caveats of the study: Ankylosing spondylitis blood appeared to carry a characteristic TCR beta motif of roughly eight highly homologous variants. Reports say disease-linked clones showed up significantly more in matched ankylosing spondylitis synovial fluid.

With molecular barcodes, quantitative 5'-RACE was used to make the TCR beta libraries. TCRdb reanalysed the 5' RACE reads using MiXCR and keeps one entry per CDR3 protein. The table includes under 250,000 distinct CDR3 sequences, roughly 32% detected once. This receptor was identified in a male donor with ankylosing spondylitis or in good health (not recorded which). Sequencing was done on a sample of blood, either unsorted or a sorted T cell fraction (not recorded which).

CDR3: CASSYARTGGGELFF. DNA for the CDR3: TGTGCCAGCAGTTACGCCAGGACAGGAGGGGGGGAGCTGTTTTTT. The chain couples TRBV6-5 to TRBJ2-2, with D possibly being TRBD1 (7 bases). CDR1 and CDR2 (germline): MNHEY, SVGAGI. V dropped 2 bases and J dropped 8 bases, with 15 bases sitting between them. The CDR3 spans 15 residues.